This T cell receptor (beta chain) appears in the sequencing data of a study of OX40 agonist ivuxolimab in advanced cancers. TCRdb keeps only in-frame clones here, not all; method: immunoSEQ multiplex PCR. Among about 86,000 clones listed, around nine tenths were seen once. Germline CDR1 reads SGHRS; CDR2 reads YFSETQ. The CDR3 sequence is 17 residues long. V was cut by 4 bases and J by 0 bases, with 19 bases left in between. Systemic immunosuppression or autoimmune disease history was grounds to exclude patients. This clone turned up a few times. The V gene is TRBV5-1, the J gene TRBJ1-1; D is possibly TRBD1 (5 bases). The sequencing used CD4+ or CD8+ T cells sorted from blood, collected in a trial of the OX40 agonist ivuxolimab. The origin of this receptor is an adult with an advanced solid tumor such as melanoma, head and neck, liver or kidney cancer. CDR3 sequence: CASSPRGRVKLNTEAFF. In DNA, the CDR3 is TGCGCCAGCAGCCCCCGGGGCAGGGTGAAGTTGAACACTGAAGCTTTCTTT. The variable domain in full, completed from reference TRBV5-1 and TRBJ1-1, reads KAGVTQTPRYLIKTRGQQVTLSCSPISGHRSVSWYQQTPGQGLQFLFEYFSETQRNKGNFPGRFSGRQFSNSRSEMNVSTLELGDSALYLCASSPRGRVKLNTEAFFGQGTRLTVV.